A selection of T cell receptor beta chains follows, all from one sample in a study of blood T cells in healthy people across ages. One entry per CDR3 protein, called by TCRdb with MiXCR from the 5' RACE reads. The table lists nearly 1 million distinct CDR3 sequences, about 51% of them singletons, with about a fifth in the top ten. Material for sequencing was blood. The receptors here all came from a woman aged 55-70 years in good health. CDR3s include the opening cysteine and the closing phenylalanine or tryptophan. The D gene is left open where the match is weak. Not all rows give a size; the values are once, few, many and, for expanded clones, a class.

d_call	v_call	j_call	clone_size	cdr3_nt	cdr3_aa
TRBD1	TRBV20-1	TRBJ2-4	NA	TGCAGTGCTCGCCGAACAGGGGTAGACAAAAACATTCAGTACTTC	CSARRTGVDKNIQYF
NA	TRBV4-1	TRBJ2-5	few	TGCGCCAGCAGCCGGCTAGACGGAACCGAGACCCAGTACTTC	CASSRLDGTETQYF
TRBD2	TRBV15	TRBJ2-3	few	TGTGCCACCAGCAGGCGGGGGAGCACAGATACGCAGTATTTT	CATSRRGSTDTQYF
NA	TRBV6-5	TRBJ1-6	NA	TGTGCCAGCGCTGCGGGTCGGGGCGATTCACCCCTCCACTTT	CASAAGRGDSPLHF
NA	TRBV20-1	TRBJ2-1	NA	TGCAGTGCTAGAGATAGCGGTAGCATTGGGTACAATGAGCAGTTCTTC	CSARDSGSIGYNEQFF
NA	TRBV7-8	TRBJ2-4	NA	TGTGCCAGCAGCTTAGATTCGGAAAACATTCAGTACTTC	CASSLDSENIQYF
TRBD1	TRBV29-1	TRBJ1-4	NA	TGCAGCGTTGGGACAGGGGCCAATGAAAAACTGTTTTTT	CSVGTGANEKLFF
TRBD2	TRBV20-1	TRBJ2-7	NA	TGCAGTGCTAGGGCGGGACTAGCGGTAACCGACGAGCAGTACTTC	CSARAGLAVTDEQYF
TRBD1	TRBV6-5	TRBJ2-5	NA	TGTGCCAGCAGCGAGGAGACAGGGAGACAAGAGACCCAGTACTTC	CASSEETGRQETQYF
TRBD1	TRBV5-1	TRBJ2-3	NA	TGCGCCAGCAGCTCCGGGACAGGGTGGGATACGCAGTATTTT	CASSSGTGWDTQYF
NA	TRBV4-1	TRBJ2-5	NA	TGCGCCAGCAGCCAAGTGGGCGCGAAGACCCAGTACTTC	CASSQVGAKTQYF
TRBD1	TRBV7-2	TRBJ2-7	NA	TGTGTCAGCAGCCCCAGAGGACAGGGCGGATCCTACGAGCAGTACTTC	CVSSPRGQGGSYEQYF
NA	TRBV29-1	TRBJ2-3	NA	TGCAGCGCTGGCGCTAGCCTCGGGGCAGATACGCAGTATTTT	CSAGASLGADTQYF
TRBD1	TRBV9	TRBJ2-7	NA	TGTGCCAGCAGCGTAGACGGGACAGGATCCTACGAGCAGTACTTC	CASSVDGTGSYEQYF
NA	TRBV27	TRBJ2-3	NA	TGTGCCAGCAGTTATGGGATCACAGATACGCAGTATTTT	CASSYGITDTQYF
NA	TRBV20-1	TRBJ1-5	few	TGCAGTGCCAACCGGGGGGGCCTCAGCAATCAGCCCCAGCATTTT	CSANRGGLSNQPQHF
NA	TRBV6-1	TRBJ2-1	NA	TGTGCCAGCAGTCGGGCAGGGTCTCGCAATGAGCAGTTCTTC	CASSRAGSRNEQFF
TRBD1	TRBV6-5	TRBJ2-7	many	TGTGCCAGCAGACCGCAGGGGGCCACCGCGCAGTACTTC	CASRPQGATAQYF
NA	TRBV30	TRBJ1-6	NA	TGTGCCTGGAGTAGGGGGGAGCCTAGTTCACCCCTCCACTTT	CAWSRGEPSSPLHF
NA	TRBV4-1	TRBJ1-4	few	TGCGCCAGCAGCCAAGATTTCGGGGCTAGTGAAAAACTGTTTTTT	CASSQDFGASEKLFF
NA	TRBV20-1	TRBJ2-6	NA	TGCAGTGCTAGGGAGGGCTATGAGGCCAACGTCCTGACTTTC	CSAREGYEANVLTF
TRBD1	TRBV6-1	TRBJ2-7	few	TGTGCCAGCAGAGGTCCGGGACAGTCCTACGAGCAGTACTTC	CASRGPGQSYEQYF
NA	TRBV7-9	TRBJ2-7	NA	TGTGCCAGCAGCTTAGTGCGCGACAATGAGCAGTACTTC	CASSLVRDNEQYF